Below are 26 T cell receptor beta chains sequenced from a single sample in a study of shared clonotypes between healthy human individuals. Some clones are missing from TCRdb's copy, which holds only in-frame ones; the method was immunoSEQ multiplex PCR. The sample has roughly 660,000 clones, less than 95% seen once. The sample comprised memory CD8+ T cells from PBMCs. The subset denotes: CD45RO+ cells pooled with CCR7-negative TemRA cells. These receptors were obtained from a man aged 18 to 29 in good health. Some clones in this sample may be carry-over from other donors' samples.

CDR3 sequence (DNA): TGTGCCAGTAGCCCCCCAGGGGTCCCCTACGAGCAGTACTTC. Its protein is CASSPPGVPYEQYF. This rearrangement joins TRBV19 to TRBJ2-7; tentative D call: TRBD1 (6 bases). Trimming took 6 bases from V and 2 from J, leaving 14 bases between them. The CDR3 contains 14 residues. Looked up from germline, CDR1 is LNHDA and CDR2 is SQIVND (reference sequence).

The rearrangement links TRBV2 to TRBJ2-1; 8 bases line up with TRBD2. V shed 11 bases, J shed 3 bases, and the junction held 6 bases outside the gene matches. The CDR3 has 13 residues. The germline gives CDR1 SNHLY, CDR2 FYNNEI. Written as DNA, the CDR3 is TGTGCCGGTAGCGGGACGTTCTACAATGAGCAGTTCTTC. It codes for CAGSGTFYNEQFF.

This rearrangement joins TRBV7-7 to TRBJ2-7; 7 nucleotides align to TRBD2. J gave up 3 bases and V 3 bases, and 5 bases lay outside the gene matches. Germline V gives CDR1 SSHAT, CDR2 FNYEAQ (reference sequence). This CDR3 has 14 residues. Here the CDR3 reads CASSFRRGGYEQYF. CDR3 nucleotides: TGTGCCAGCAGCTTTCGGCGCGGGGGCTACGAGCAGTACTTC.

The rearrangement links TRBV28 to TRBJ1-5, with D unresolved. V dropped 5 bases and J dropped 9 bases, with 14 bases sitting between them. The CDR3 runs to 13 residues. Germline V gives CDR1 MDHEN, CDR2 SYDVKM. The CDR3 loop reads CASSAHPSRPQHF. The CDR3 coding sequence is TGTGCCAGCAGTGCCCACCCCTCCCGGCCCCAGCATTTT.

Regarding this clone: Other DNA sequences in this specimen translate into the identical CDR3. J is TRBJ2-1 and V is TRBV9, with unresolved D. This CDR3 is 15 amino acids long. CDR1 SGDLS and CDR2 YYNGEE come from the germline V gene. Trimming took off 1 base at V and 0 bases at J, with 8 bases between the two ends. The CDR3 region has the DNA TGTGCCAGCAGCGTATCGGGTTCCTCCTACAATGAGCAGTTCTTC. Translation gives CASSVSGSSYNEQFF.

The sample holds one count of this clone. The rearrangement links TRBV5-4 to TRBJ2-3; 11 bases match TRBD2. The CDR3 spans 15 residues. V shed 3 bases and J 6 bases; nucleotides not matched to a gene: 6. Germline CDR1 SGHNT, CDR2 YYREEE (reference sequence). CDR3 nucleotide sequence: TGTGCCAGCAGCTCCCGGACTAGCGGGCATGATACGCAGTATTTT. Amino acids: CASSSRTSGHDTQYF.

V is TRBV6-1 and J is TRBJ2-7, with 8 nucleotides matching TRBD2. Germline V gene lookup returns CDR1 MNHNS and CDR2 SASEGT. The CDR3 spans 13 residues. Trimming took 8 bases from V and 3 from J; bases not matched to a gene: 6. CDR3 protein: CASGVAGYYEQYF. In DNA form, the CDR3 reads TGTGCCAGCGGGGTAGCGGGATACTACGAGCAGTACTTC.

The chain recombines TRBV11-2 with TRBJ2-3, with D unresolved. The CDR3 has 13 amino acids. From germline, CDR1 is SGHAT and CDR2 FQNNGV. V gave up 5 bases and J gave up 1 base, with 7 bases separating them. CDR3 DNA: TGTGCCAGCAGCCCAAGGGGCACAGATACGCAGTATTTT. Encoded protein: CASSPRGTDTQYF.

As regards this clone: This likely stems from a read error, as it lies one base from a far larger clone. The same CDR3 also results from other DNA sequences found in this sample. The CDR3 region is CASSGSTTSDSSYEQYF. The CDR3, as DNA: TGTGCCAGCAGCGGATCGACCACTAGCGATAGCTCCTACGAGCAGTACTTC. The V call is TRBV7-9, the J call TRBJ2-7, with 7 bases that match TRBD2. Germline assignment: CDR1 SEHNR and CDR2 FQNEAQ (reference sequence). There are 17 residues in the CDR3. V shed 5 bases, J shed 0 bases, and the junction held 13 bases outside the gene matches.

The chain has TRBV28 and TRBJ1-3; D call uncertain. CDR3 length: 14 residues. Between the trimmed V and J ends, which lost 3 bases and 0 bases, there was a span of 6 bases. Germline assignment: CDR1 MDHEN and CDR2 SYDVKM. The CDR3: CASSFASSGNTIYF. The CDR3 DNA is TGTGCCAGCAGTTTCGCGAGCTCTGGAAACACCATATATTTT.

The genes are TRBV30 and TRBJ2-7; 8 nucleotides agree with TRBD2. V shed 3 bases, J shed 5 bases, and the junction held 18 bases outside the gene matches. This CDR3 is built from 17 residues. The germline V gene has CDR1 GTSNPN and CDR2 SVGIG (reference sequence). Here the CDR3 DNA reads TGTGCCTGGAGGTGTATTCCCGTACTAGCGGATTTGCACGAGCAGTACTTC. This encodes CAWRCIPVLADLHEQYF.

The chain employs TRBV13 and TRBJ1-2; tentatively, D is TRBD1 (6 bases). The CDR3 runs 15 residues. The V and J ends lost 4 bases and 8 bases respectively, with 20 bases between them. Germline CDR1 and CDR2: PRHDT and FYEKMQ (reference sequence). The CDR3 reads CASSYRGGRREGYTF. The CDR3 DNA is TGTGCCAGCAGCTACCGGGGGGGGCGCAGAGAGGGCTACACCTTC.

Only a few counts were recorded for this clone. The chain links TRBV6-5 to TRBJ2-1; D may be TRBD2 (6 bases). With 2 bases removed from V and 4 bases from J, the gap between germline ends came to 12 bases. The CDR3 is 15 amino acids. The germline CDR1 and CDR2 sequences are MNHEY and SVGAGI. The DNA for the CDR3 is TGTGCCAGCAGTTACGGGGGGAGAGGGTACAATGAGCAGTTCTTC. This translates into CASSYGGRGYNEQFF.

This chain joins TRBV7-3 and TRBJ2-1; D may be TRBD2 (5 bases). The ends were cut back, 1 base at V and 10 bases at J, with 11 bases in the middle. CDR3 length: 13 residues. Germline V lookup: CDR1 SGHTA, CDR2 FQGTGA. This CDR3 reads CASSLIGTGEQFF. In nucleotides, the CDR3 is TGTGCCAGCAGCTTAATTGGTACGGGGGAGCAGTTCTTC. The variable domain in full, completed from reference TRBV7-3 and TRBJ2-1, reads GAGVSQTPSNKVTEKGKYVELRCDPISGHTALYWYRQSLGQGPEFLIYFQGTGAADDSGLPNDRFFAVRPEGSVSTLKIQRTERGDSAVYLCASSLIGTGEQFFGPGTRLTVL.

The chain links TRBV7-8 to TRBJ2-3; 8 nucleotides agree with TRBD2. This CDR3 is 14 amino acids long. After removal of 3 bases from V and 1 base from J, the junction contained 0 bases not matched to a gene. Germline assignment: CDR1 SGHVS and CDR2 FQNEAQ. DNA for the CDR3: TGTGCCAGCAGCTTCGGGAGGGGCACAGATACGCAGTATTTT. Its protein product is CASSFGRGTDTQYF.

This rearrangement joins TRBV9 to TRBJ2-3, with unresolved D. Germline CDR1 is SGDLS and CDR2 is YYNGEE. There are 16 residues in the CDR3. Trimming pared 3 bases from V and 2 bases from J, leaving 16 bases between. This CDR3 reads CASSAPGMWATDTQYF. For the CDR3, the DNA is TGTGCCAGCAGCGCCCCTGGGATGTGGGCCACAGATACGCAGTATTTT.

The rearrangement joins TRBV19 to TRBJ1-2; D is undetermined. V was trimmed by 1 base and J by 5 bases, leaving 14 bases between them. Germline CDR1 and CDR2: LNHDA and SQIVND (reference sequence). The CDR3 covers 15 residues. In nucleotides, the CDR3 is TGTGCCAGTAGTATAGGGCAGTCGAGGATTTATGGCTACACCTTC. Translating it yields CASSIGQSRIYGYTF.

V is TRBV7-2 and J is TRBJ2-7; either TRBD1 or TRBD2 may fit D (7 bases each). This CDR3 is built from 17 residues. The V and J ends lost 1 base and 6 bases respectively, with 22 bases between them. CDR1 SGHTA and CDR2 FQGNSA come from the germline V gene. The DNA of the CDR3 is TGTGCCAGCAGCTTAGTTATGAGGGCCAGGGGGGGAGGCGAGCAGTACTTC. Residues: CASSLVMRARGGGEQYF.

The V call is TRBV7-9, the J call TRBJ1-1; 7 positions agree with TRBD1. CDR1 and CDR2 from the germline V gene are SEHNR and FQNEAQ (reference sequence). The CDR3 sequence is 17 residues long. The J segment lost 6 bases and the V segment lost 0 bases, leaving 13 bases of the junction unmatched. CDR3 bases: TGTGCCAGCAGCTTAGCCTTTAGTTGGGCGGGACAGTCTGAAGCTTTCTTT. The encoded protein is CASSLAFSWAGQSEAFF.

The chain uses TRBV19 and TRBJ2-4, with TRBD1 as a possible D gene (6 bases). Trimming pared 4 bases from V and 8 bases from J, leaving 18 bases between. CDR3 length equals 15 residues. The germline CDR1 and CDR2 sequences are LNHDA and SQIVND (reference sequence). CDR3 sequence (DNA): TGTGCCAGTAGTACATACAGGGACGAGAAAGACATTCAGTACTTC. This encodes CASSTYRDEKDIQYF.

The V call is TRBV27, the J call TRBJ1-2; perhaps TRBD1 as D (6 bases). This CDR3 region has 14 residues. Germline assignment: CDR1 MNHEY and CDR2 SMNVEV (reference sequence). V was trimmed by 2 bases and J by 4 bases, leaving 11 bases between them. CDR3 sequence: CASSLDRRSYGYTF. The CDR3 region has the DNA TGTGCCAGCAGTTTAGACAGGAGGAGCTATGGCTACACCTTC.

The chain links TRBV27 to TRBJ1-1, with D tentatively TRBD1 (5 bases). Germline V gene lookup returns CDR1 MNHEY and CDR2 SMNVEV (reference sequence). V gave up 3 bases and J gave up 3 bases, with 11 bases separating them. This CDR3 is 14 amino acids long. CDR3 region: CASSLIRDDTEAFF. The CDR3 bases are TGTGCCAGCAGTTTGATTAGGGACGACACTGAAGCTTTCTTT.

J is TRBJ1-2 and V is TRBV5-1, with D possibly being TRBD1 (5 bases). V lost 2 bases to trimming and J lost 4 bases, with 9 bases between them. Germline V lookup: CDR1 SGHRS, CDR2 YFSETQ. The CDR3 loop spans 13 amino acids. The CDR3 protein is CASSLGGAYGYTF. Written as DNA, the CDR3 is TGCGCCAGCAGCTTAGGCGGGGCCTATGGCTACACCTTC.

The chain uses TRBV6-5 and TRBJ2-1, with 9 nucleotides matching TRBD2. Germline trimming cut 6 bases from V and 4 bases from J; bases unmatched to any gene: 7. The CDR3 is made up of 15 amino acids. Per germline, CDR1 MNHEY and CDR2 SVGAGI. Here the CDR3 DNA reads TGTGCCAGCAGCGCGGGACTAGCAGGGTACAATGAGCAGTTCTTC. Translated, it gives CASSAGLAGYNEQFF.

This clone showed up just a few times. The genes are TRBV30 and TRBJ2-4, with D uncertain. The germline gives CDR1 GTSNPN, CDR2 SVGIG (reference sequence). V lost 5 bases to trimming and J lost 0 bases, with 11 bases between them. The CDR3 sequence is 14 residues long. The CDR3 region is CAWEPGRAKNIQYF. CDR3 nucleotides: TGTGCCTGGGAGCCCGGTCGAGCCAAAAACATTCAGTACTTC.

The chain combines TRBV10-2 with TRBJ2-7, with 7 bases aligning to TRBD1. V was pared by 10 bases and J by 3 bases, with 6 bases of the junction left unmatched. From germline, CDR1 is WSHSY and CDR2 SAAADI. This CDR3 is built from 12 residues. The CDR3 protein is CAISAGGYEQYF. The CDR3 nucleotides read TGCGCCATCTCGGCAGGGGGCTACGAGCAGTACTTC.